The 15 T cell receptor beta chains below come from one sample, sequenced in a study of human T cells and chemical hapten exposure. As for time point: patch test 1, 2 weeks after DPC sensitization. Treatment denoted: therapeutic diphenylcyclopropenone sensitization with weekly scalp DPC. TCRdb independently ran MiXCR on the RACE reads; one entry per CDR3 protein. The table lists tens of thousands of distinct CDR3 sequences, about 32% of them singletons, with about 9% in the top ten. The material was whole blood, obtained in connection with sensitization to the hapten diphenylcyclopropenone (DPC). These receptors were taken from a man aged 40-49 years with alopecia areata. Some clones in this sample may be carry-over from other donors' samples.

This clonotype has just a few counts. The chain employs TRBV7-8 and TRBJ1-6; a possible D gene is TRBD1 (5 bases). V gave up 0 bases and J gave up 0 bases, with 15 bases separating them. This CDR3 has 19 residues. The germline gives CDR1 SGHVS, CDR2 FQNEAQ. The CDR3 DNA reads TGTGCCAGCAGCTTAGCGAGGGGCCGTGCGAGCTCCTATAATTCACCCCTCCACTTT. It yields the protein CASSLARGRASSYNSPLHF. Drawing the rest from reference TRBV7-8 and TRBJ1-6, the complete variable domain is GAGVSQSPRYKVAKRGQDVALRCDPISGHVSLFWYQQALGQGPEFLTYFQNEAQLDKSGLPSDRFFAERPEGSVSTLKIQRTQQEDSAVYLCASSLARGRASSYNSPLHFGNGTRLTVT.

This clonotype appeared a few times. The chain has TRBV2 and TRBJ1-1; D gene uncertain. This CDR3 comprises 13 residues. The germline V and J ends were trimmed by 5 bases and 0 bases, with 7 bases remaining between them. Germline loops: CDR1 SNHLY, CDR2 FYNNEI. Here the CDR3 reads CASSLDMNTEAFF. CDR3 coding DNA: TGTGCCAGCAGTTTGGATATGAACACTGAAGCTTTCTTT.

This clonotype came up a few times. The rearrangement uses TRBV7-9 and TRBJ2-4, with TRBD1 matching 8 bases. With 6 bases clipped from V and 1 base from J, the junction kept 5 bases outside the gene matches. This CDR3 is 15 amino acids long. Germline lookup yields CDR1 SEHNR and CDR2 FQNEAQ (reference sequence). Here the CDR3 DNA reads TGTGCCAGCAGTACCAGGGGGCAGGCCAAAAACATTCAGTACTTC. It is translated as CASSTRGQAKNIQYF.

The chain couples TRBV6-1 to TRBJ2-1, with D possibly matching TRBD1 (5 bases). This CDR3 comprises 16 residues. CDR1 and CDR2 from the germline V gene are MNHNS and SASEGT. V lost 3 bases, J lost 7 bases, and 19 bases lay in between. The chain's CDR3 is CASSDHRLTVWNEQFF. CDR3 in DNA: TGTGCCAGCAGTGACCACAGGTTAACCGTATGGAATGAGCAGTTCTTC.

The J gene is TRBJ2-5, the V gene TRBV6-1; 8 bases are a match to TRBD1. The CDR3 sequence is 14 residues long. V lost 7 bases to trimming and J lost 7 bases; unmatched junction nucleotides: 11. Germline CDR1 MNHNS, CDR2 SASEGT. CDR3 sequence: CASTKTGDTGTQYF. The CDR3 nucleotides are TGTGCCAGCACGAAGACAGGGGACACGGGGACCCAGTACTTC.

The rearrangement links TRBV7-2 to TRBJ2-3; D unclear. This CDR3 has 17 amino acids. Trimming removed 4 bases from V and 2 bases from J, with 19 bases in between. Germline-derived CDR1 and CDR2 are SGHTA and FQGNSA. The CDR3 spells CASSSRALTSHTDTQYF. The CDR3 nucleotides read TGTGCCAGCAGCTCCAGAGCCCTGACGAGTCACACAGATACGCAGTATTTT.

Concerning this clonotype: One junction end does not reproduce the germline sequence, and a read error may be involved. V gene TRBV20-1 combines with J gene TRBJ1-1; D not resolved. CDR1 is DFQATT, CDR2 SNEGSKA, per germline (reference sequence). CDR3 length equals 13 residues. The CDR3 is CSAKTLLGTETFF. The CDR3, as DNA: TGCAGTGCCAAGACACTCTTAGGCACTGAAACTTTCTTT.

The chain combines TRBV18 with TRBJ2-1, with D unresolved. Trimming took off 2 bases at V and 0 bases at J, with 5 bases between the two ends. CDR1 is KGHSH and CDR2 is LQKENI in the germline V gene. CDR3 length: 14 residues. The CDR3 DNA reads as TGTGCCAGCTCACCATCAAGCTCCTACAATGAGCAGTTCTTC. Its translation: CASSPSSSYNEQFF.

The chain uses TRBV12-3 or TRBV12-4 and TRBJ1-1, with D perhaps TRBD1 (5 bases). The CDR3 is made up of 15 amino acids. The V end lost 6 bases, the J end lost 1 base, and 15 bases lay between the germline ends. CDR3 sequence (DNA): TGTGCCAGCAGGCCCCCGGGGGGGGAGAACACTGAAGCTTTCTTT. As protein: CASRPPGGENTEAFF.

This clonotype was seen only a few times. V gene TRBV3-1 combines with J gene TRBJ2-1; a weak D match, TRBD1 (5 bases). V was shortened by 6 bases and J by 8 bases, with 17 bases between the two germline ends. Germline values: CDR1 LGHDT, CDR2 YNNKEL (reference sequence). This CDR3 contains 14 residues. The CDR3: CASSPSLGPDEQFF. The CDR3 DNA reads TGTGCCAGCAGTCCTTCCTTGGGGCCAGATGAGCAGTTCTTC.

A few counts support this clonotype. The genes are TRBV13 and TRBJ1-1, with D possibly matching TRBD1 (6 bases). Germline V gene sequence: CDR1 PRHDT, CDR2 FYEKMQ (reference sequence). This CDR3 spans 12 amino acids. Trimming shortened V by 9 bases and J by 3 bases, and 11 bases separated the two germline ends. The CDR3 sequence: CASRGFDTEAFF. The DNA for the CDR3 is TGTGCCAGTAGGGGGTTCGACACTGAAGCTTTCTTT.

This clonotype was observed a few times. The CDR3 loop reads CASSLGLAGGDTQYF. CDR3 DNA: TGTGCCAGCAGCTTAGGGCTAGCGGGAGGAGATACGCAGTATTTT. V gene TRBV7-9 combines with J gene TRBJ2-3; 11 bases are shared with TRBD2. CDR3 length: 15 amino acids. Germline V gene sequence: CDR1 SEHNR, CDR2 FQNEAQ (reference sequence). Trimming removed 1 base from V and 5 bases from J; junction bases left unmatched: 2.

V usage is TRBV10-3 and J usage is TRBJ1-2; D remains ambiguous. Germline V gene lookup returns CDR1 ENHRY and CDR2 SYGVKD. The CDR3 covers 13 residues. V was shortened by 5 bases and J by 6 bases, with 13 bases between the two germline ends. The CDR3 reads CAISREGTDGYTF. The CDR3 DNA follows: TGTGCCATCAGTAGAGAGGGAACCGATGGCTACACCTTC.

This clonotype was detected a few times. The chain links TRBV10-1 to TRBJ2-7, with 10 bases identical to TRBD1. After removal of 0 bases from V and 4 bases from J, the junction contained 3 bases not matched to a gene. The CDR3 contains 15 residues. The germline V gene has CDR1 WNHNN and CDR2 SYGVQD (reference sequence). The CDR3 nucleotides are TGCGCCAGCAGTGAGTCCGGGACAGGGGAATACGAGCAGTACTTC. Protein: CASSESGTGEYEQYF.

The genes are TRBV12-3 or TRBV12-4 and TRBJ1-6; 9 bases map to TRBD1. The CDR3 contains 16 residues. Trimming at V came to 5 bases and at J to 9 bases, leaving 11 bases not matched to a gene. CDR3 in DNA: TGTGCCAGCAGTGTCGCCTCCGGGACAGGGACTTCACCCCTCCACTTT. Translation: CASSVASGTGTSPLHF.